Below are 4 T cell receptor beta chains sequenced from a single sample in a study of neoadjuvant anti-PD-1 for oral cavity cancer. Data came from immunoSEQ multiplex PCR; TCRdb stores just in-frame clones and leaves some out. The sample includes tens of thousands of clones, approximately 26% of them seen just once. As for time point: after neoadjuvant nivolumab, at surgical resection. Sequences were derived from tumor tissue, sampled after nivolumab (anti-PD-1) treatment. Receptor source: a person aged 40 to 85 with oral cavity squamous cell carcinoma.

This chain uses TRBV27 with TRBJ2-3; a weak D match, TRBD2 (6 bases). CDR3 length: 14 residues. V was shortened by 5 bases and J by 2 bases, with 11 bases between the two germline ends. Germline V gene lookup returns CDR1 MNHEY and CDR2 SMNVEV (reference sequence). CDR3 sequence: CASSPRDFTDTQYF. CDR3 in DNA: TGTGCCAGCAGTCCACGGGACTTCACAGATACGCAGTATTTT.

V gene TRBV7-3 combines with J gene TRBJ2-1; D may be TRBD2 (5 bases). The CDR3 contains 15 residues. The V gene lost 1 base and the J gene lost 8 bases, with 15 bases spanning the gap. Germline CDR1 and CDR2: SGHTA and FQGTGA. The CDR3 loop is CASSLSGGSGDEQFF. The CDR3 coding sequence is TGTGCCAGCAGCTTAAGCGGCGGTTCCGGGGATGAGCAGTTCTTC.

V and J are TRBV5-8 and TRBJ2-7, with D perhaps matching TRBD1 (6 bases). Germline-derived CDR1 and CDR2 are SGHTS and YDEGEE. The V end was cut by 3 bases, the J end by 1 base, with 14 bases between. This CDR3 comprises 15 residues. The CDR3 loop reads CASSSRGMTSYEQYF. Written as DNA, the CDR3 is TGTGCCAGCAGCTCCAGGGGAATGACTTCCTACGAGCAGTACTTC.

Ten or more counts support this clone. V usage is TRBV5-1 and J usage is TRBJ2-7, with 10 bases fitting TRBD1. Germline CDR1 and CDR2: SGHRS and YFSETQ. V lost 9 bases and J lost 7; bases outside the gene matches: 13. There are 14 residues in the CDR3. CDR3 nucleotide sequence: TGCGCCACCCGGGGGCGACAGGGGGCAGGGGAGCAGTACTTC. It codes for CATRGRQGAGEQYF.